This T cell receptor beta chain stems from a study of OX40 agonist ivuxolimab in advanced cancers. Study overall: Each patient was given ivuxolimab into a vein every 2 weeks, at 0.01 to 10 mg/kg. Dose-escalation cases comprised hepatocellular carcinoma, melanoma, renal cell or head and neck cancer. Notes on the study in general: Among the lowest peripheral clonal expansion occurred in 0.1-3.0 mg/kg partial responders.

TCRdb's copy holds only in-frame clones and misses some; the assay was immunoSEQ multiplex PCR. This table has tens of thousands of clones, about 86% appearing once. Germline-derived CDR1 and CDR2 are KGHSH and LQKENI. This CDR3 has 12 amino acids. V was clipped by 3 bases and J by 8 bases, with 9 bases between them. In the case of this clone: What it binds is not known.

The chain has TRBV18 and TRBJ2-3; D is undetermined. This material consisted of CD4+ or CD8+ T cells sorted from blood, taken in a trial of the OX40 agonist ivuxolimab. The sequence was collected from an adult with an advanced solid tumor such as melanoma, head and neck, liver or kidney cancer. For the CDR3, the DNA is TGTGCCAGCTCACCCCCTGGGTTTACGCAGTATTTT. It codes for CASSPPGFTQYF.